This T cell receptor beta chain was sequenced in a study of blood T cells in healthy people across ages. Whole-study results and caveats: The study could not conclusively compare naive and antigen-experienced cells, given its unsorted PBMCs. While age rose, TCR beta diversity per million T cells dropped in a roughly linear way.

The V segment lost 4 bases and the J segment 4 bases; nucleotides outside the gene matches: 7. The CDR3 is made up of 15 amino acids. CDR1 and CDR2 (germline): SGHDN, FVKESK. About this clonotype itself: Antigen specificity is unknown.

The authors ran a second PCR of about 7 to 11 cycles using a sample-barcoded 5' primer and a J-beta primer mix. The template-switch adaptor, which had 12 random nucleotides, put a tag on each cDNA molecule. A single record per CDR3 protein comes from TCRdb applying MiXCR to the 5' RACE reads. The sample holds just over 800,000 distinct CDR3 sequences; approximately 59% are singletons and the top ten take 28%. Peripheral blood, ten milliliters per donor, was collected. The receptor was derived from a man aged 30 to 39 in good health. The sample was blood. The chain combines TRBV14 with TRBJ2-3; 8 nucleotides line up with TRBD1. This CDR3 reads CASSPTGAVADTQYF. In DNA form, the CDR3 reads TGTGCCAGCAGCCCGACAGGGGCGGTCGCAGATACGCAGTATTTT.